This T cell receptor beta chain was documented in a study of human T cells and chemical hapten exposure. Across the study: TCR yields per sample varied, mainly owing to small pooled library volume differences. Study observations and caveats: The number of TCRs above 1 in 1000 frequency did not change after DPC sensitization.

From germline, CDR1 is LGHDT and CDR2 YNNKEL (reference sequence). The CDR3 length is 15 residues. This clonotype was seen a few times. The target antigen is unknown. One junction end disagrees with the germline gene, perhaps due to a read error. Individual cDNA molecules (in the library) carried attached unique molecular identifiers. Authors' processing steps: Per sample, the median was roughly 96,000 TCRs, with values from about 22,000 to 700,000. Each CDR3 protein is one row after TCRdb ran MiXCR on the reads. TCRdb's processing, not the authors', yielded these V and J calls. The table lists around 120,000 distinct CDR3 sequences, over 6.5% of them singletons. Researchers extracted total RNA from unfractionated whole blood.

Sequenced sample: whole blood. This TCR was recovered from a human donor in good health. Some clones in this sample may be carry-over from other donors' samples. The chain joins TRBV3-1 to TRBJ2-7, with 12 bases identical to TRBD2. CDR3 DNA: TGTGCCAGCAGCCAAGAGACTAGCGGGGGCCTACCGCCGCACTTC. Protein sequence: CASSQETSGGLPPHF.